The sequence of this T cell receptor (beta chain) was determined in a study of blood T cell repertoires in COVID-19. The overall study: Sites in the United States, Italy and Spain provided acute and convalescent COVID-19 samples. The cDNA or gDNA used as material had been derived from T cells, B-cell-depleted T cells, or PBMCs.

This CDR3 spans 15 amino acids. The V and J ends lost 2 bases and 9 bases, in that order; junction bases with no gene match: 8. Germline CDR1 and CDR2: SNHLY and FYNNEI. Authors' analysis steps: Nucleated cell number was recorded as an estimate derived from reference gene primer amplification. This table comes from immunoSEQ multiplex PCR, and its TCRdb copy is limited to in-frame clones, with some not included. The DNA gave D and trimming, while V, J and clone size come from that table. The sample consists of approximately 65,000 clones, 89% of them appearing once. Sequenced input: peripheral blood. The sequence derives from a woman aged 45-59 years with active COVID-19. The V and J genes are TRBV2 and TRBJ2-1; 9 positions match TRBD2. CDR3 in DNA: TGTGCCAGCAGTGAACGCGGGAGGGGGGATAGTGAGCAGTTCTTC. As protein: CASSERGRGDSEQFF.